Below, 3 T cell receptor beta chains from the same sample are listed, as sequenced in a study of blood T cell repertoires in COVID-19. The assay was immunoSEQ multiplex PCR, and TCRdb's table has in-frame clones only and misses some. This sample has approximately 110,000 clones; roughly four fifths occur once, and the top ten carry 15%. Material: peripheral blood. The receptors come from a woman aged 80 or older with acute or convalescent COVID-19.

The rearrangement links TRBV11-2 to TRBJ2-7; maybe TRBD1 (7 bases). The germline V gene encodes CDR1 SGHAT and CDR2 FQNNGV. V lost 2 bases and J 4 bases, leaving 27 bases between the germline ends. CDR3 length equals 19 residues. For the CDR3, the DNA is TGTGCCAGCAGCTTAACTAGCAATTGGCAGGGGGGAATTGGATACGAGCAGTACTTC. The encoded protein is CASSLTSNWQGGIGYEQYF.

The chain recombines TRBV14 with TRBJ2-7; 7 bases are shared with TRBD2. The ends lost 5 bases at V and 7 bases at J; junction bases unmatched: 8. The CDR3 is 13 residues long. From germline, CDR1 is SGHDN and CDR2 FVKESK. The CDR3 is CASSVRLAEEQYF. The CDR3 DNA follows: TGTGCCAGCAGCGTCCGACTAGCTGAAGAGCAGTACTTC.

V usage is TRBV5-4 and J usage is TRBJ2-4, with TRBD1 matching 9 bases. The CDR3 sequence is 14 residues long. The germline V gene encodes CDR1 SGHNT and CDR2 YYREEE (reference sequence). The ends lost 3 bases at V and 7 bases at J; junction bases unmatched: 5. The CDR3 DNA sequence: TGTGCCAGCAGCTCGGGACAGGGTTCGAACATTCAGTACTTC. This codes for CASSSGQGSNIQYF.